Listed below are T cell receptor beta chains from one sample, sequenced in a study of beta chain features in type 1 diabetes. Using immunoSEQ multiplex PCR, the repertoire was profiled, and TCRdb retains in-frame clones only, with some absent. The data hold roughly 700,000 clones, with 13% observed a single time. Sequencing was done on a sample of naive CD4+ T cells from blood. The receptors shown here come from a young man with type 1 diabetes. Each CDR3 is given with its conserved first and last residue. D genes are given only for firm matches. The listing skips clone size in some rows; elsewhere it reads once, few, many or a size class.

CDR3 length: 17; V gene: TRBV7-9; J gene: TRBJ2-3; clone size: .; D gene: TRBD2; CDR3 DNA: TGTGCCAGCAGCTTAGCGCGTGATAGCGGGGTTCGGGATACGCAGTATTTT; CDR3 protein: CASSLARDSGVRDTQYF
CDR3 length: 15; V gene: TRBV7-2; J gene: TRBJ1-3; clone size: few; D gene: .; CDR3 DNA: TGTGCCAGCAGCTTAAACCCGGTCCTTGGAAACACCATATATTTT; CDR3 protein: CASSLNPVLGNTIYF
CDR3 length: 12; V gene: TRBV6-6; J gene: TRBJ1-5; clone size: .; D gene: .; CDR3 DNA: TGTGCCAGCACGAGGGGGGGGCAGCCCCAGCATTTT; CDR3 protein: CASTRGGQPQHF
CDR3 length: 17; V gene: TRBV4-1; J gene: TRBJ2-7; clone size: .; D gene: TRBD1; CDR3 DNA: TGCGCCAGCAGCCAGACAGGGGTTAATCGAGCCGGGGACGAGCAGTACTTC; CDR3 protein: CASSQTGVNRAGDEQYF
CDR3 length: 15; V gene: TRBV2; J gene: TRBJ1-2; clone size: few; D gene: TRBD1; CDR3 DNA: TGTGCCAGCAGTTTCGCAGGGGGCGCAGGTTATGGCTACACCTTC; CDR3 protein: CASSFAGGAGYGYTF
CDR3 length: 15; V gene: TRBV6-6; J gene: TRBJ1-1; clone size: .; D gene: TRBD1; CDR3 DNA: TGTGCCAGCAGTTACTTCGGACAGGGGGGGCCTGAAGCTTTCTTT; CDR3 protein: CASSYFGQGGPEAFF
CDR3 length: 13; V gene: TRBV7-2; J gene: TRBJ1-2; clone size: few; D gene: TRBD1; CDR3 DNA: TGTGCCAGCAGCCAGGGGGTCTTGTATGGCTACACCTTC; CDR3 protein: CASSQGVLYGYTF
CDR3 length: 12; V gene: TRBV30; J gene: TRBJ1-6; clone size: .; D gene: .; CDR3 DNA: TGTGCCTGGACTTGGCAGAATTCACCCCTCCACTTT; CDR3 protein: CAWTWQNSPLHF
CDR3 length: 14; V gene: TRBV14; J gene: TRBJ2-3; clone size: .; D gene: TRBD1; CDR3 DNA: TGTGCCAGCAGCCAAGACAGGGGGCAAGATACGCAGTATTTT; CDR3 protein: CASSQDRGQDTQYF
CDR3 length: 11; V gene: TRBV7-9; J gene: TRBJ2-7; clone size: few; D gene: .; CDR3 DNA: TGTGCCAGCAGTTTACACTACGAGCAGTACTTC; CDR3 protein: CASSLHYEQYF
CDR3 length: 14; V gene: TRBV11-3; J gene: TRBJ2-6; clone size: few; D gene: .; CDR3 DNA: TGTGCCAGCAGCTCCCCCCCTGGGGCCAACGTCCTGACTTTC; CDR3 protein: CASSSPPGANVLTF
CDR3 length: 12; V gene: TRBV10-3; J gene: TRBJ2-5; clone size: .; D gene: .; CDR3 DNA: TGTGCCACCGGACTGGGGCAAGAGACCCAGTACTTC; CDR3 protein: CATGLGQETQYF
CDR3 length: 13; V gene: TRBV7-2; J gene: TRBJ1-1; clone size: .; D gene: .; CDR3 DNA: TGTGCCAGCAGCCTGCGGGGAGGCACTGAAGCTTTCTTT; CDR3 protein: CASSLRGGTEAFF
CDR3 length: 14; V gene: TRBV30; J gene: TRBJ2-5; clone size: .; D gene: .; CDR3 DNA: TGTGCCTGGTCAGGGACACTTGTCCAAGAGACCCAGTACTTC; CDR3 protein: CAWSGTLVQETQYF
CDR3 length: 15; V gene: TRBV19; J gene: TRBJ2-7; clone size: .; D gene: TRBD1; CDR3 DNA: TGTGCCAGTAGCCCGGACAGGGCGGTGCCCTACGAGCAGTACTTC; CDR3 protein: CASSPDRAVPYEQYF
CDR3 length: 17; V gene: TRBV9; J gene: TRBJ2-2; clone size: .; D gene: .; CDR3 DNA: TGTGCCAGCAGCGTAGGGTTGGGGCAGACAAACACCGGGGAGCTGTTTTTT; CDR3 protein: CASSVGLGQTNTGELFF
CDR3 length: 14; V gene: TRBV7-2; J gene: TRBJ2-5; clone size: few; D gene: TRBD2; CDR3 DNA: TGTGCCAGCAGCTTCGGGGGGGCCCGGGAGACCCAGTACTTC; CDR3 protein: CASSFGGARETQYF
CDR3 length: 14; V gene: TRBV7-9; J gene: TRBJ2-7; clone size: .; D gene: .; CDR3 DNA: TGTGCCAGCAGCTTAACGACAGAGACCTACGAGCAGTACTTC; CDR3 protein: CASSLTTETYEQYF
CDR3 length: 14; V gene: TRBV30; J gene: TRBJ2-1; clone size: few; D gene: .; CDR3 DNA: TGTGCCTGGAGAGGGCGGAACTCCTACAATGAGCAGTTCTTC; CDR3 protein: CAWRGRNSYNEQFF
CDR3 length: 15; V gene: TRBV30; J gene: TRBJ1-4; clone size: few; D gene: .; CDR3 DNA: TGTGCCTGGAGTGTGAACGGACAGATTAATGAAAAACTGTTTTTT; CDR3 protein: CAWSVNGQINEKLFF
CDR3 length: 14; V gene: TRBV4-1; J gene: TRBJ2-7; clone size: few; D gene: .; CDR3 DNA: TGCGCCAGCAGCCAAGAGGCCGACCCCCACGAGCAGTACTTC; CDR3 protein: CASSQEADPHEQYF
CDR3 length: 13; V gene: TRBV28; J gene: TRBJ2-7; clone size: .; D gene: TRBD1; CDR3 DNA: TGTGCCAGCAGTTTGACAACAGGGGGCGAGCAGTACTTC; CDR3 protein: CASSLTTGGEQYF
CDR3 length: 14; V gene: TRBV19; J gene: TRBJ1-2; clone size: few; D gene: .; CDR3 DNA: TGTGCCAGTAGTAGGGAGGTCGTGACAGAGGGCTACACCTTC; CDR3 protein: CASSREVVTEGYTF
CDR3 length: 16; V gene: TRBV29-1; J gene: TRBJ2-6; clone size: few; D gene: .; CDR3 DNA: TGCAGCGTTGCCAGGGGAGGATCCTCTGGGGCCAACGTCCTGACTTTC; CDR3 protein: CSVARGGSSGANVLTF
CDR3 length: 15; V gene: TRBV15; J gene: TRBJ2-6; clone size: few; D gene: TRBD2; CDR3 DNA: TGTGCCACCAGCAGCCGGGGGGCTGGGGCCAACGTCCTGACTTTC; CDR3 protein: CATSSRGAGANVLTF
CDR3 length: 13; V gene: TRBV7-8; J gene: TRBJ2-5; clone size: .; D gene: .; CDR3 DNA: TGTGCCAGCAGCTTAGGGCCACAAGAGACCCAGTACTTC; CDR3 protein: CASSLGPQETQYF
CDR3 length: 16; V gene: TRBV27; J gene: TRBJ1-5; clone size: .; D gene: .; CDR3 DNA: TGTGCCAGCAGTTCACCCGGGACTCACCTGGAACAGCCCCAGCATTTT; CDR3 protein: CASSSPGTHLEQPQHF
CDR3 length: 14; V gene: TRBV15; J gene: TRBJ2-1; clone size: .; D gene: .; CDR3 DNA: TGTGCCACCAGCAGAGATATAGCCCCCAATGAGCAGTTCTTC; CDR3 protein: CATSRDIAPNEQFF
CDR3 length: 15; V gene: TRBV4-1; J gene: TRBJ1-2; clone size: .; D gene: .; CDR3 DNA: TGCGCCAGCAGCCACCTCGTGACAGGTGACTATGGCTACACCTTC; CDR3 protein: CASSHLVTGDYGYTF